This TCR beta chain was sequenced in a study of T cells in Graves' hyperthyroidism and ophthalmopathy. Of note for this clonotype: As the CDR3 is not closed by the conserved phenylalanine or tryptophan, this likely results from a read error. It is unclear where the CDR3 begins or ends on the DNA, so no DNA is shown, and the CDR3 is as TCRdb lists it.

The CDR3 is 11 amino acids long, termini counted. RNA transcripts provided the source from which TCR beta CDR3 regions were amplified. The HTBI primer set served for first-round RT-PCR of the TCR CDR3. TCRdb ran MiXCR on the multiplex PCR reads and lists one entry per CDR3 protein. The sample has 450,000 to 550,000 distinct CDR3 sequences; around a quarter are singletons. This receptor was identified in a woman aged 25-40 years with Graves' ophthalmopathy. The rearrangement uses TRBV12-3 or TRBV12-4 and TRBJ1-1. Sequenced: blood. The CDR3 sequence: CASNQLGKACL.